This TCR beta chain was documented in a study of blood T cell repertoires in COVID-19. As for the study in general: Sources were T cells, B-cell-depleted T cells, or PBMCs; the material itself was cDNA or gDNA.

V lost 3 bases and J 2 bases, leaving 17 bases between the germline ends. CDR1 is LNHDA and CDR2 is SQIVND in the germline V gene (reference sequence). This CDR3 has 16 amino acids. Original processing notes: Nucleated cell number was recorded as an estimate derived from reference gene primer amplification. Assay used: immunoSEQ multiplex PCR; TCRdb lists only in-frame clones, some missing. V and J calls and clone size are given by that table; D and trimming were obtained from the DNA. The table includes some 120,000 clones, 70% to 90% detected once. In this sample, this clone turned up a few times. The sequencing sample was made of peripheral blood. The chain is built from TRBV19 and TRBJ2-7, with D possibly TRBD2 on 5 matching bases. This sequence originates from a woman in her 50s with acute or convalescent COVID-19. Here the CDR3 reads CASSIREGRPTYEQYF. DNA for the CDR3: TGTGCCAGTAGTATTCGCGAGGGCAGGCCCACCTACGAGCAGTACTTC. The whole variable domain, remainder taken from reference TRBV19 and TRBJ2-7, is DGGITQSPKYLFRKEGQNVTLSCEQNLNHDAMYWYRQDPGQGLRLIYYSQIVNDFQKGDIAEGYSVSREKKESFPLTVTSAQKNPTAFYLCASSIREGRPTYEQYFGPGTRLTVT.